This T cell receptor beta chain stems from a study of blood T cell repertoires in COVID-19. This table comes from immunoSEQ multiplex PCR, and its TCRdb copy is limited to in-frame clones, with some not included. Found here are a few hundred thousand clones, 88% of them singletons; the top ten hold roughly 12%. The germline gives CDR1 LGHDT, CDR2 YNNKEL (reference sequence). V was trimmed by 1 base and J by 10 bases, leaving 10 bases between them. There are 12 residues in the CDR3. Enrolment of Seattle patients took place during active infection, and they were followed longitudinally. This rearrangement joins TRBV3-1 (or the pseudogene TRBV3-2) to TRBJ1-1; no clear D. Sequencing was done on a sample of peripheral blood. The TCR comes from a woman aged 50 to 65 with COVID-19, enrolled during active disease. The CDR3 coding sequence is TGTGCCAGCAGCCAAGGTCAGGCGGGAGCTTTCTTT. This gives the protein CASSQGQAGAFF.